This entry concerns a single T cell receptor (beta chain). What this receptor recognizes is not known. Base quality data are lacking; no much larger clone is found one base away. Patients with autoimmune disease history or receiving systemic immunosuppression were excluded from the trial. Peripheral blood for TCR sequencing was collected from all dose cohorts at baseline, on cycle 4 day 1, and on cycle 7 day 1. The samples were taken from a phase I, first-in-human, multicenter, open-label dose-escalation trial of ivuxolimab. Adults with locally advanced or metastatic melanoma, renal cell carcinoma, hepatocellular carcinoma or head and neck squamous cell carcinoma were enrolled in the trial. CD4+ and CD8+ T cells were sorted separately from peripheral blood before TCR sequencing. As encoded in the germline V gene, CDR1 is SGHTA while CDR2 is FQGTGA. After removal of 9 bases from V and 2 bases from J, the junction retains 9 bases not matched to a gene. Reading from cysteine to phenylalanine, the CDR3 counts 15 amino acids. The DNA shown is the 45-base CDR3, in frame from base 1.

The data were taken from a study of OX40 agonist ivuxolimab in advanced cancers. Context from the whole study: Ivuxolimab was a fully human IgG2 agonistic monoclonal antibody targeting the costimulatory receptor OX40 (CD134). Partial responses were achieved by three dose-escalation patients, of whom one had hepatocellular carcinoma and two had cutaneous melanoma. A male proportion of 70% to 90% and a mean age of 60 years, ranging from roughly 23 to 85, were recorded for the dose-escalation cohort. The monotherapy dose-escalation portion (N of about 50 patients) of the phase I ivuxolimab trial is reported in the paper. Intravenous ivuxolimab was administered to patients every 2 weeks at six dose levels: 0.01, 0.1, 0.3, 1.5, 3 and 10 mg/kg. Prior anti-PD-1, anti-PD-L1 or anti-CTLA-4 therapy was permitted, and about two fifths of dose-escalation patients had received checkpoint inhibitors. Among the 50 to 55 dose-escalation patients, around 19 had hepatocellular carcinoma, roughly 15 melanoma, 9 renal cell carcinoma and 9 head and neck cancer. Peripheral TCRbeta sequencing was intended to test whether TCR sequence diversity was altered and clonal T-cell expansion was caused by ivuxolimab. What the work shows at the level of the full study, not this receptor alone: At doses from 0.1 to 3.0 mg/kg, clonal expansion was seen in both CD4+ and CD8+ blood T cells between baseline and week 6. Low levels of normalized T-cell clonal expansion were also seen in some patients who did not respond. The antigen specificity of the peripheral T cells that underwent clonal expansion was not determined. On average, CD8+ T cells showed more expanded clones than CD4+ T cells after ivuxolimab. In partial responders in the 0.1-3.0 mg/kg groups, normalized peripheral clonal expansion was found to be among the lowest, especially among CD8+ T cells.

For sequencing of the TCRbeta CDR3 region, genomic DNA was extracted from the sorted cells. The immunoSEQ Assay was used for sequencing of TCRbeta CDR3 regions. TCRdb took over this immuneACCESS table, retaining in-frame rearrangements with V and J assigned. Such tables are incomplete; in checked studies, under half of the missing clones stem from an unresolved V gene, and the remainder is unexplained. The sample profile shows tens of thousands of clones; 65% to 90% of them were found once. Together, the top ten hold about 3.4% of the sample. The sequence is built from TRBV7-3 and TRBJ2-2; 7 central nucleotides agree with TRBD1. The material was CD4+ or CD8+ T cells sorted from blood, obtained in a trial of the OX40 agonist ivuxolimab. The source of this sequence is an adult with an advanced solid tumor such as melanoma, head and neck, liver or kidney cancer. The CDR3 in this case is CASRKQGHNTGELFF. The bases are TGTGCCAGTAGAAAACAGGGGCATAACACCGGGGAGCTGTTTTTT.